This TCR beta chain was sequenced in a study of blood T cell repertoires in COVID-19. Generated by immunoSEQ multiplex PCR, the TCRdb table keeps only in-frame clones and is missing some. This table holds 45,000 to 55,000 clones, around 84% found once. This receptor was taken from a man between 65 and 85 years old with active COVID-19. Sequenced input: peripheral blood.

The CDR3 spells CASSLEGGNYEQYF. Here the CDR3 DNA reads TGTGCCAGCAGCTTAGAAGGAGGGAACTACGAGCAGTACTTC. This chain uses TRBV7-2 with TRBJ2-7; TRBD2 is a possible D gene (6 bases). The V and J ends lost 1 base and 3 bases respectively, with 10 bases between them. The CDR3 length is 14 residues. From germline, CDR1 is SGHTA and CDR2 FQGNSA.